This T cell receptor beta chain was identified during a study of CD8 T cells in ankylosing spondylitis. Study-wide points: Previous work reported some of these motif variants in the synovial fluid and blood of reactive arthritis. CD8+ by phenotype, disease-linked clones were relatively rare in peripheral blood. Made up of 7 to 9 highly homologous variants, a TCR beta motif appeared characteristic of ankylosing spondylitis blood.

Germline assignment: CDR1 SGHTA and CDR2 FQGNSA. The CDR3 consists of 15 residues. The V and J ends lost 11 bases and 9 bases, in that order; junction bases with no gene match: 19. Quantitative barcoded 5'-RACE was used to prepare TCR beta libraries. TCRdb reanalysed the 5' RACE reads using MiXCR and keeps one entry per CDR3 protein. The data show around 890,000 distinct CDR3 sequences, about 11% seen once. This clonotype was seen a few times. Its antigen is unidentified. The clonotype was recovered from a male donor with ankylosing spondylitis. Sequencing was done on a sample of blood, either unsorted or a sorted T cell fraction (not recorded which). The J gene is TRBJ2-1, the V gene TRBV7-2, with TRBD2 matching over 7 bases. The CDR3 bases are TGTGCCTCAGGACGGGGAGGGGTGAATCTGGGTGAGCAGTTCTTC. Its protein is CASGRGGVNLGEQFF. The full variable domain, completed using reference TRBV7-2 and TRBJ2-1, is GAGVSQSPSNKVTEKGKDVELRCDPISGHTALYWYRQSLGQGLEFLIYFQGNSAPDKSGLPSDRFSAERTGGSVSTLTIQRTQQEDSAVYLCASGRGGVNLGEQFFGPGTRLTVL.